This paragraph reports one T cell receptor (beta chain). Its antigen is still unknown. No per-base quality is available; no much larger clone lies one base away. CDR1 and CDR2 (MNHNS, SASEGT) derive from the germline V gene. The junction carries 7 bases between V and J, which are trimmed by 5 bases and 2 bases respectively. From its cysteine to its phenylalanine, the CDR3 spans 12 amino acids. This entry keeps only the CDR3 DNA: 36 bases, framed from base 1. Reading the label with the study, this specimen's time point is: cells obtained before transplantation from donor or recipient. CD3+CD4+ and CD3+CD8+ populations were FACS-sorted from unstimulated pre-transplant donor and recipient cells taken from spleen or lymph nodes. Library preparation was by the immunoSEQ multiplex PCR assay. For most patients, genomic DNA was isolated with the Qiagen DNeasy Blood and Tissue Kit and sent frozen to Adaptive Biotechnologies for TCR sequencing. For most patients, high-throughput TCR-beta CDR3 sequencing of genomic DNA was performed by Adaptive Biotechnologies. The authors processed their data as follows. Adaptive's ImmunoSEQ software supplied the TCR sequencing data for 18 patients, while MiXCR and VDJtools were used to process a few other patients. To correct CD4 versus CD8 sorting errors, any sequence found in both subsets at a frequency ratio below 5:1 was removed. CDR3 nucleotide sequences shared by donor and recipient were removed because the origin of these sequences could not be assigned. To be classed as alloreactive, a clone needed at least 2-fold expansion over unstimulated cells and a minimum CFSE-low frequency of 0.002% (template counts) or 0.001% (read counts). A clone was considered mappable if detected in the sequenced pre-transplant spleen, lymph node, or MLR CFSE-low populations of the donor or recipient. The cumulative frequency of alloreactive clones was calculated as a percentage of all sequences, weighted by copy number. TCRdb took this table from immuneACCESS and kept in-frame rearrangements with V and J called. Such tables lack part of the clones; where checked against another copy, unresolved V genes explain under half of the gap, and the rest is unexplained. That table is the source of V, J and clone size, and D and trimming were worked out from the DNA. Present in this sample are tens of thousands of clones, over 90% of which were seen just once. The ten most abundant clones make up around 0.18% of the sample.

The data derive from a study of graft-versus-host responses after intestinal transplantation (dated by TCRdb to 2020 to 2022). Background for the entire study: Multivisceral, liver-intestinal, or isolated intestinal transplants were received by the recipients. Every recipient was given anti-thymocyte globulin induction, followed by around three years of maintenance tacrolimus and steroids. After intestinal transplantation, graft-versus-host and host-versus-graft alloreactive T cell clones in the graft, circulation and bone marrow were tracked using bulk TCR-beta CDR3 sequencing. To identify alloreactive clones, pre-transplant mixed lymphocyte reaction products were sequenced and then compared with unstimulated pre-transplant donor and recipient T cells. The cohort enrolled 20 to 25 intestinal transplant recipients, one of whom was a retransplant, and a few patients without pretransplant specimens were excluded. A peak of at least 4% donor T cells among recipient peripheral blood mononuclear cells was the definition used for donor T cell macrochimerism. Instead of going to the commercial service, samples from a few later patients were sequenced in-house on an Illumina MiSeq and processed with MiXCR.

General findings and caveats noted by the study authors: GvH clones were detected in recipient bone marrow, and some appeared earlier in ileal mucosa or blood, consistent with an intestinal mucosal origin. In the allografts of patients with donor T cell macrochimerism, GvH to HvG T cell clonal ratios were high. Early after transplant, peak levels of circulating GvH clones were associated with declines in HvG clones. Conclusions were limited by the relatively low number and heterogeneity of intestinal transplant patients.

The rearranged segments are TRBV6-1 and TRBJ2-7; a confident D gene designation cannot be given. This receptor was identified in a human donor who was the organ donor for an intestinal transplant. The specimen comprised unstimulated CD4+ T cells sorted from spleen or lymph node cells, sampled before transplant. The DNA reads as follows: TGTGCCAGCAGTCGTCCTCCCTACGAGCAGTACTTC. It is translated as CASSRPPYEQYF.